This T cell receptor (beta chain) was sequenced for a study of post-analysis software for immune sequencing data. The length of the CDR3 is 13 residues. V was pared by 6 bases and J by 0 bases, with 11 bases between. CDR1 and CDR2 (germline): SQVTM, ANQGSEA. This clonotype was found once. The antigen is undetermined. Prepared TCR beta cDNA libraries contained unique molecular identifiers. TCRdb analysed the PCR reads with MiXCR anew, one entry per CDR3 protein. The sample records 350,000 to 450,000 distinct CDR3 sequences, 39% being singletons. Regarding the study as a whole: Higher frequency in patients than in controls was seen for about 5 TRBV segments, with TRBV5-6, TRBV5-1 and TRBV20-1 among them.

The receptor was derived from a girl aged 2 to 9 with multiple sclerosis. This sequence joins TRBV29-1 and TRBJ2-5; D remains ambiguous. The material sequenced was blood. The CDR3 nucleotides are TGCAGCGTGGCATTCAGGTACCAAGAGACCCAGTACTTC. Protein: CSVAFRYQETQYF.